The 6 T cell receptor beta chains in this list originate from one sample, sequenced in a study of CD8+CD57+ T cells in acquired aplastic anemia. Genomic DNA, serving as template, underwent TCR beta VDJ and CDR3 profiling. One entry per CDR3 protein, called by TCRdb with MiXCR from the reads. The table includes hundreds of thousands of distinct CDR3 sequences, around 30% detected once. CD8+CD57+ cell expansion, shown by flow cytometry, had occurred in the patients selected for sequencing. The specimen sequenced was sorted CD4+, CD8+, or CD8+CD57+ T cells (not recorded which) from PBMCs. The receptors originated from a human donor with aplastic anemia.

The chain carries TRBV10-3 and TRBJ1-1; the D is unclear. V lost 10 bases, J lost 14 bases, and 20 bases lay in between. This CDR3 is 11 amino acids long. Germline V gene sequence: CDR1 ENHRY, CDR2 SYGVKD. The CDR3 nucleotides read TGTGCCAGCAGCCCGGACGGGCGGCTGTTCTTT. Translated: CASSPDGRLFF.

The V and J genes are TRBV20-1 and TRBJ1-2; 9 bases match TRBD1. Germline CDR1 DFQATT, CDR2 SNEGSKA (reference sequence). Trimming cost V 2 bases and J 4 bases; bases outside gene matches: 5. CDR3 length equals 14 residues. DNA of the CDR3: TGCAGTGCTAGACGGACAGGGGATACCTATGGCTACACCTTC. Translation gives CSARRTGDTYGYTF.

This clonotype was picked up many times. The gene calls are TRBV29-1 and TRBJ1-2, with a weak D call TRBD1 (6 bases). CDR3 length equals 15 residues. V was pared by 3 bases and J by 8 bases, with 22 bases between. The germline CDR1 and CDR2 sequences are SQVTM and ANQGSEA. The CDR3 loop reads CSVEGSGGAGQGYTF. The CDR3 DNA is TGCAGCGTTGAGGGGTCTGGGGGCGCCGGTCAGGGCTACACCTTC. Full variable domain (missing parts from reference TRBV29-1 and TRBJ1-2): SAVISQKPSRDICQRGTSLTIQCQVDSQVTMMFWYRQQPGQSLTLIATANQGSEATYESGFVIDKFPISRPNLTFSTLTVSNMSPEDSSIYLCSVEGSGGAGQGYTFGSGTRLTVV.

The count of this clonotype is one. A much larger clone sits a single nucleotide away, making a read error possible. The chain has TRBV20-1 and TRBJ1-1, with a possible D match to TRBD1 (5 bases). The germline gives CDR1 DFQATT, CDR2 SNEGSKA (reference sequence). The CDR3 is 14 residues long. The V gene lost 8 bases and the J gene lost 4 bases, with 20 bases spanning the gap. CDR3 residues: CSLQLGQLSTEAFF. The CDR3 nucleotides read TGCAGTCTACAGCTGGGGCAATTGAGCACTGAAGCTTTCTTT.

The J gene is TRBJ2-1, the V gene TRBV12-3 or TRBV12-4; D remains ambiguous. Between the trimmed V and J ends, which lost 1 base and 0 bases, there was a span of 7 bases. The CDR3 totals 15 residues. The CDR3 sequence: CASSLGTSSYNEQFF. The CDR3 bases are TGTGCCAGCAGTTTAGGGACGAGCTCCTACAATGAGCAGTTCTTC.

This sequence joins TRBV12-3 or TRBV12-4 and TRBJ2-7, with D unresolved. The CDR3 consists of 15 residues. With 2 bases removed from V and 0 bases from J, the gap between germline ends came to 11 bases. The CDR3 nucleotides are TGTGCCAGCAGTTTAATTCCCGGAAGCTCCTACGAGCAGTACTTC. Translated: CASSLIPGSSYEQYF.